The T cell receptor (beta chain) described here comes from a study of blood T cell repertoires in COVID-19. Across the whole study: The United States, Italy and Spain were the sources of the acute and convalescent COVID-19 samples.

Source study methods: Amplification from reference gene primers served as the basis for estimated nucleated cell counts. Sequencing used immunoSEQ multiplex PCR; TCRdb keeps in-frame clones, though not all of them. Clone size and V and J calls were adopted from that table, with D and trimming inferred from the DNA. The data show some 290,000 clones, roughly 90% seen once. CDR3 size: 12 residues. Germline V lookup: CDR1 MNHEY, CDR2 SVGAGI. The V gene end was trimmed by 4 bases and the J gene end by 9 bases; junction bases not matched to a gene: 0. Seattle patient enrollment occurred during active infection, with longitudinal follow-up thereafter.

This chain connects TRBV6-5 to TRBJ2-1; 10 nucleotides line up with TRBD1. The TCR was taken from a woman aged 25-40 years with COVID-19, enrolled during active disease. The sequenced sample consisted of peripheral blood. DNA of the CDR3: TGTGCCAGCAGTTGGGACAGGGGTGAGCAGTTCTTC. Translation gives CASSWDRGEQFF.